The present TCR beta chain was sequenced within a study of T cell responses to AZD1222 COVID-19 vaccine. Sequencing was performed with immunoSEQ multiplex PCR; in TCRdb, only in-frame clones are kept and a portion is missing. Of around 92,000 clones in the sample, about nine tenths were seen once. This CDR3 spans 14 amino acids. Trimming left V 5 bases short and J 2 bases short, with 11 bases between. Germline CDR1 and CDR2: SGHRS and YFSETQ. This chain uses TRBV5-1 with TRBJ1-3, with D maybe TRBD1 (6 bases). This receptor was obtained from an adult in good health. Sequencing was performed on peripheral blood, taken on day 0 of AZD1222 vaccination. DNA of the CDR3: TGCGCCAGCAGGGACCGGACAGCTGGAAACACCATATATTTT. Translation gives CASRDRTAGNTIYF.